The present TCR beta chain was sequenced within a study of blood T cell repertoires in COVID-19. Study summary: T cells, B-cell-depleted T cells, or PBMCs supplied cDNA or gDNA.

Here immunoSEQ multiplex PCR was the method, and the copy in TCRdb shows in-frame clones only, minus some. This table has fewer than 70,000 clones, 70% to 90% appearing once. The CDR3 sequence is 17 residues long. J lost 6 bases, V lost 1 base, and 8 bases had no gene match. The germline CDR1 and CDR2 sequences are LNHDA and SQIVND (reference sequence). The V call is TRBV19, the J call TRBJ2-1; 11 nucleotides match TRBD1. The sample consisted of peripheral blood. The TCR was taken from a man between 50 and 59 years old with acute or convalescent COVID-19. The CDR3 here is CASSIVLGQGVVNEQFF. CDR3 sequence (DNA): TGTGCCAGTAGTATAGTTTTGGGACAGGGGGTGGTCAATGAGCAGTTCTTC.